This T cell receptor (beta chain) was sequenced during a study of blood T cell repertoires in COVID-19. Overall study context: Samples came from the United States, Italy and Spain, spanning acute and convalescent COVID-19.

Original methodology: Amplification of reference gene primers provided the estimated nucleated cell counts. Libraries were prepared by immunoSEQ multiplex PCR; TCRdb keeps only in-frame clonotypes and omits some of them. That table is the source of V, J and clone size, and D and trimming were worked out from the DNA. The sample has around 330,000 clones, roughly 88% seen once. The germline V gene has CDR1 KGHSH and CDR2 LQKENI. The CDR3 sequence is 18 residues long. V lost 3 bases and J 0 bases, leaving 20 bases between the germline ends. The sequence was obtained from a young woman with COVID-19, enrolled during active disease. The sample taken for sequencing was peripheral blood. The chain combines TRBV18 with TRBJ1-1; D unclear. The CDR3 sequence: CASSPSRVKTSLNTEAFF. In DNA, the CDR3 is TGTGCCAGCTCACCCTCCCGGGTTAAGACGAGTTTGAACACTGAAGCTTTCTTT.